This is a list of T cell receptor beta chains from one sample in a study of T cells expressing NK-cell markers. TCRdb re-analyzed the 5' RACE reads; it lists each CDR3 protein once, without DNA. Its clone listing holds about 160,000 distinct CDR3 sequences. Sequenced material: blood T cells: a sorted CD56 or NKG2C T cell subset, CD4+ or CD8+ T cells, or bulk PBMC T cells (not recorded which). The receptors were gathered from a man aged 18 to 70 in good health. CDR3s include the opening cysteine and the closing phenylalanine or tryptophan.

TRBV6-5	TRBJ2-7	CASSYASGGDYEQYF
TRBV6-5	TRBJ1-2	CASSYEAGTGNGYTF
TRBV7-6	TRBJ2-2	CAIQPDKNTGELFF
TRBV6-5	TRBJ1-1	CATTGGNTEAFF
TRBV5-1	TRBJ2-3	CASSLGHRVRTDTQYF
TRBV2	TRBJ2-5	CASSEALLGRGETQYF
TRBV9	TRBJ1-2	CASSVGQGSYGYTF
TRBV12-3/TRBV12-4	TRBJ1-6	CASSSSTGTGFISPLHF
TRBV12-3/TRBV12-4	TRBJ1-1	CASSLTGGVTEAFF
TRBV5-1	TRBJ2-7	CASSLDLTPTYEQYF
TRBV7-9	TRBJ2-7	CASSFGSLSYEQYF
TRBV9	TRBJ1-2	CASSENTGSYGYTF
TRBV7-8	TRBJ1-1	CASSLTGGLDTEAFF
TRBV20-1	TRBJ2-1	CSALPLAGSSYNEQFF
TRBV5-5	TRBJ2-5	CASSLDRGRRETQYF
TRBV13	TRBJ1-4	CASTYSGGSSEKLFF
TRBV30	TRBJ2-5	CAWGQGQETQYF
TRBV10-3	TRBJ1-5	CAIRGTGEVQPQHF
TRBV6-1	TRBJ2-7	CASSDGRGVDEQYF
TRBV12-3/TRBV12-4	TRBJ2-3	CASSPTTGLTQYF
TRBV3-1	TRBJ2-1	CASSQLAGYHNEQFF
TRBV14	TRBJ2-2	CASRLSGQGGVTGELFF
TRBV4-2	TRBJ1-1	CASSQDPGGNTEAFF
TRBV4-1	TRBJ2-1	CASSQESIAGNNEQFF
TRBV5-1	TRBJ2-1	CASRYRGGEYNEQFF
TRBV6-5	TRBJ2-2	CASSYRPGQGHSGELFF
TRBV14	TRBJ2-7	CASSQMGGGGYEQYF